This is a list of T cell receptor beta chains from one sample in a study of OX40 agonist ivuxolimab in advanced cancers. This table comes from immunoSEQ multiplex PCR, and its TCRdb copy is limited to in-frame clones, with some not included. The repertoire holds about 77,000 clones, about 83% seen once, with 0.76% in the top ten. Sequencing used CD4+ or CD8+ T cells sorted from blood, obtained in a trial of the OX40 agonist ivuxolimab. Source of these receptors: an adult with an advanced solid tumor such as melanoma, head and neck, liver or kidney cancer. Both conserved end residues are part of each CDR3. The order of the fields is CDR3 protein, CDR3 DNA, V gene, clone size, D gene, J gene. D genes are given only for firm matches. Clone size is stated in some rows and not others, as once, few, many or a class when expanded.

CDR3aa: CASSLAQRGGADTQYF
CDR3nt: TGTGCCAGCAGCTTGGCCCAGCGGGGGGGCGCAGATACGCAGTATTTT
v_gene: TRBV5-4
abundance: NA
d_gene: TRBD2
j_gene: TRBJ2-3

CDR3aa: CASSQRQGSTEAFF
CDR3nt: TGCGCCAGCAGCCAACGACAGGGTAGCACTGAAGCTTTCTTT
v_gene: TRBV4-3
abundance: NA
d_gene: TRBD1
j_gene: TRBJ1-1

CDR3aa: CASSSGQTLEAFF
CDR3nt: TGTGCCAGCAGTTCCGGACAGACACTTGAAGCTTTCTTT
v_gene: TRBV28
abundance: NA
d_gene: NA
j_gene: TRBJ1-1

CDR3aa: CASSQARQGVYEQYF
CDR3nt: TGTGCCAGCAGCCAAGCAAGACAGGGGGTCTACGAGCAGTACTTC
v_gene: TRBV5-8
abundance: NA
d_gene: TRBD1
j_gene: TRBJ2-7

CDR3aa: CASSSRLARSNEQFF
CDR3nt: TGTGCCAGCAGCTCAAGACTAGCTCGTTCGAATGAGCAGTTCTTC
v_gene: TRBV7-3
abundance: NA
d_gene: TRBD2
j_gene: TRBJ2-1

CDR3aa: CASSSMLTERAGNTIYF
CDR3nt: TGTGCCAGCAGCTCGATGCTGACAGAACGGGCTGGAAACACCATATATTTT
v_gene: TRBV5-6
abundance: NA
d_gene: NA
j_gene: TRBJ1-3

CDR3aa: CASSLKSEAFF
CDR3nt: TGTGCCAGCAGCTTAAAAAGCGAAGCTTTCTTT
v_gene: TRBV11-3
abundance: NA
d_gene: NA
j_gene: TRBJ1-1

CDR3aa: CASSKVDIYSNQPQHF
CDR3nt: TGTGCCAGTAGTAAGGTTGACATCTATAGCAATCAGCCCCAGCATTTT
v_gene: TRBV19
abundance: NA
d_gene: NA
j_gene: TRBJ1-5

CDR3aa: CASSYRGPYEQYF
CDR3nt: TGTGCCAGCAGTTACAGGGGTCCCTACGAGCAGTACTTC
v_gene: TRBV6-5
abundance: NA
d_gene: NA
j_gene: TRBJ2-7

CDR3aa: CASSPPGISYNEQFF
CDR3nt: TGTGCCAGCTCACCACCAGGGATATCCTACAATGAGCAGTTCTTC
v_gene: TRBV18
abundance: NA
d_gene: NA
j_gene: TRBJ2-1

CDR3aa: CASSAGWGELFF
CDR3nt: TGTGCCAGCAGTGCGGGTTGGGGGGAGCTGTTTTTT
v_gene: TRBV25-1
abundance: NA
d_gene: NA
j_gene: TRBJ2-2

CDR3aa: CASSTGQAEKLFF
CDR3nt: TGTGCCAGCAGCACCGGACAGGCTGAAAAACTGTTTTTT
v_gene: TRBV7-2
abundance: NA
d_gene: TRBD1
j_gene: TRBJ1-4

CDR3aa: CASSGDRYNEQFF
CDR3nt: TGTGCCAGCAGTGGCGACAGATACAATGAGCAGTTCTTC
v_gene: TRBV6-4
abundance: once
d_gene: NA
j_gene: TRBJ2-1

CDR3aa: CASSLGGRYETYEQYF
CDR3nt: TGTGCCAGCAGCTTAGGAGGCAGGTACGAAACCTACGAGCAGTACTTC
v_gene: TRBV7-2
abundance: NA
d_gene: NA
j_gene: TRBJ2-7

CDR3aa: CASSLAPAGVGETQYF
CDR3nt: TGCGCCAGCAGCTTGGCTCCAGCGGGAGTAGGAGAGACCCAGTACTTC
v_gene: TRBV5-1
abundance: NA
d_gene: TRBD2
j_gene: TRBJ2-5

CDR3aa: CAWAESGSFYF
CDR3nt: TGTGCCTGGGCCGAAAGCGGGAGCTTCTACTTC
v_gene: TRBV30
abundance: NA
d_gene: TRBD2
j_gene: TRBJ2-5

CDR3aa: CASTSNDGNQPQHF
CDR3nt: TGTGCCAGTACCTCGAACGACGGTAATCAGCCCCAGCATTTT
v_gene: TRBV19
abundance: NA
d_gene: NA
j_gene: TRBJ1-5

CDR3aa: CASSRNSGVEAFF
CDR3nt: TGTGCCAGCAGTAGAAACTCGGGAGTTGAAGCTTTCTTT
v_gene: TRBV27
abundance: once
d_gene: NA
j_gene: TRBJ1-1

CDR3aa: CASSPRLSSNQPQHF
CDR3nt: TGTGCCAGCAGTCCTCGACTGAGCAGCAATCAGCCCCAGCATTTT
v_gene: TRBV28
abundance: NA
d_gene: NA
j_gene: TRBJ1-5

CDR3aa: CASSIDGFGKNIQYF
CDR3nt: TGTGCCAGTAGTATAGATGGTTTCGGCAAAAACATTCAGTACTTC
v_gene: TRBV19
abundance: NA
d_gene: NA
j_gene: TRBJ2-4

CDR3aa: CASSTGTSGRGNIQYF
CDR3nt: TGTGCCAGCAGCACGGGGACTAGCGGGAGGGGGAACATTCAGTACTTC
v_gene: TRBV11-2
abundance: NA
d_gene: TRBD2
j_gene: TRBJ2-4

CDR3aa: CASSASYSTGELFF
CDR3nt: TGTGCCAGCAGTGCATCGTACAGTACCGGGGAGCTGTTTTTT
v_gene: TRBV6-1
abundance: NA
d_gene: NA
j_gene: TRBJ2-2

CDR3aa: CASSPLARDTGELFF
CDR3nt: TGTGCCAGCTCACCTCTAGCGAGGGACACCGGGGAGCTGTTTTTT
v_gene: TRBV18
abundance: NA
d_gene: NA
j_gene: TRBJ2-2

CDR3aa: CASQRAMNTEAFF
CDR3nt: TGCGCCAGTCAGAGAGCCATGAACACTGAAGCTTTCTTT
v_gene: TRBV5-1
abundance: NA
d_gene: NA
j_gene: TRBJ1-1